These 8 T cell receptor beta chains share one sample of origin, sequenced in a study of graft-versus-host responses after intestinal transplantation. These receptors' antigens are unknown. The data were produced by immunoSEQ multiplex PCR, yet TCRdb's version contains in-frame clones alone and is incomplete. Of tens of thousands of clones listed, about nine tenths are singletons. The sequencing here drew on unstimulated CD8+ T cells sorted from spleen or lymph node cells, taken before transplant. The receptors were gathered from a human donor who was the organ donor for an intestinal transplant.

J is TRBJ2-5 and V is TRBV10-3; 9 nucleotides agree with TRBD1. The DNA end is more similar to TRBJ2-7, so the J call may be wrong. This CDR3 region has 14 residues. The germline CDR1 and CDR2 sequences are ENHRY and SYGVKD. CDR3 bases: TGTGCCATCAGTGTGGACAGGGGTACCGACGAGCAGTACTTC. This translates into CAISVDRGTDEQYF.

The rearrangement joins TRBV19 to TRBJ2-7; a possible D gene is TRBD1 (6 bases). The CDR3 spans 16 residues. Germline loops: CDR1 LNHDA, CDR2 SQIVND (reference sequence). V shed 5 bases and J shed 0 bases, with 17 bases lying between them. The CDR3 loop is CASSPPSGASSYEQYF. CDR3 DNA: TGTGCCAGTAGTCCCCCCTCAGGGGCCTCCTCCTACGAGCAGTACTTC.

The V gene is TRBV4-1, the J gene TRBJ1-3, with unresolved D. V dropped 6 bases and J dropped 4 bases, with 16 bases sitting between them. CDR1 and CDR2 from the germline V gene are MGHRA and YSYEKL. The CDR3 spans 15 residues. The CDR3, as DNA: TGCGCCAGCAGGCGAGCGGGTTTGGCCGGAAACACCATATATTTT. Translation: CASRRAGLAGNTIYF.

This clone was found a few times. The genes are TRBV6-4 and TRBJ2-1; 9 bases align to TRBD1. J gave up 6 bases and V 0 bases, and 3 bases lay outside the gene matches. This CDR3 spans 15 amino acids. From germline, CDR1 is MRHNA and CDR2 SNTAGT. This chain's CDR3 is CASSDSVTGGNEQFF. CDR3 coding DNA: TGTGCCAGCAGTGACTCAGTGACAGGGGGCAATGAGCAGTTCTTC.

The chain uses TRBV5-1 and TRBJ2-7, with 8 bases identical to TRBD1. CDR1 is SGHRS, CDR2 YFSETQ, per germline. The V gene end was trimmed by 2 bases and the J gene end by 2 bases; junction bases not matched to a gene: 3. This CDR3 is 14 amino acids long. CDR3: CASSLDRGAYEQYF. The CDR3 DNA reads as TGCGCCAGCAGCTTAGACAGGGGCGCCTACGAGCAGTACTTC. The full variable domain, in which reference TRBV5-1 and TRBJ2-7 provide the parts outside the CDR3, is KAGVTQTPRYLIKTRGQQVTLSCSPISGHRSVSWYQQTPGQGLQFLFEYFSETQRNKGNFPGRFSGRQFSNSRSEMNVSTLELGDSALYLCASSLDRGAYEQYFGPGTRLTVT.

The chain couples TRBV6-5 to TRBJ2-7, with TRBD1 matching over 10 bases. Germline V gene data show CDR1 as MNHEY and CDR2 as SVGAGI. The CDR3 extends over 14 amino acids. Unmatched junction bases numbered 5, after V lost 8 bases and J lost 1 base. This CDR3 reads CASSPGQGSYEQYF. In DNA, the CDR3 is TGTGCCAGCTCGCCGGGACAGGGGTCCTACGAGCAGTACTTC.

The genes are TRBV13 and TRBJ2-2; TRBD2 matches 8 bases. The length of the CDR3 is 18 residues. The germline V gene has CDR1 PRHDT and CDR2 FYEKMQ (reference sequence). J gave up 4 bases and V 0 bases, and 10 bases lay outside the gene matches. CDR3 in DNA: TGTGCCAGCAGCTTAGGATCTCGGGGGGGAATGATCACCGGGGAGCTGTTTTTT. Encoded protein: CASSLGSRGGMITGELFF.

The chain is built from TRBV4-2 and TRBJ2-2; 13 bases fit TRBD2. The CDR3 sequence is 16 residues long. V was pared by 0 bases and J by 6 bases, with 1 base of the junction left unmatched. Germline assignment: CDR1 LGHNA and CDR2 YNFKEQ. The CDR3 here is CASSQDTSGGAGELFF. The CDR3 nucleotides read TGTGCCAGCAGCCAAGATACTAGCGGGGGGGCCGGGGAGCTGTTTTTT.